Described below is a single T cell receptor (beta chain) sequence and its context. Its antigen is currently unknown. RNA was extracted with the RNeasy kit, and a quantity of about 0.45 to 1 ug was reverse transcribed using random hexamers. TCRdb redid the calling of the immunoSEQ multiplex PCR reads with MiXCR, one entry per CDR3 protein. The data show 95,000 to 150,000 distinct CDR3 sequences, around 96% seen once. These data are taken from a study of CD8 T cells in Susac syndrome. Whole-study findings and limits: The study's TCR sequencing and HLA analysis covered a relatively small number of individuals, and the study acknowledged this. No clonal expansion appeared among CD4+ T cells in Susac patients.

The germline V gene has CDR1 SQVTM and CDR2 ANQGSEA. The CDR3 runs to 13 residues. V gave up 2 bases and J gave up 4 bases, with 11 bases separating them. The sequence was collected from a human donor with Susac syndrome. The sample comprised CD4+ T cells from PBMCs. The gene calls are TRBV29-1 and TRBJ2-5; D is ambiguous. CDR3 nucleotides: TGCAGCGTTGAAATGACAATCGGAGAGACCCAGTACTTC. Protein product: CSVEMTIGETQYF.